The T cell receptor (beta chain) under discussion was sequenced for a study of blood T cell repertoires in COVID-19. Whole-study context: The origin of the acute and convalescent COVID-19 samples was the United States, Italy and Spain.

Profiling relied on immunoSEQ multiplex PCR, and the TCRdb table lists in-frame clones only, not all of them. The sample holds around 280,000 clones; roughly nine tenths are singletons and the top ten take 1.7%. Cohort allocation depended upon clinical history that participants reported. Either two negative PCRs, clearance, or symptom resolution qualified Cohort 3 donors as recovered. The clonotype was recovered from a woman between 40 and 55 years old who had recovered from COVID-19. Specimen: PBMCs or T cells enriched from blood (not recorded which).

The chain's CDR3 is CASSLSGGHTGELFF. CDR3 DNA sequence: TGTGCCAGCAGTTTAAGCGGGGGGCATACCGGGGAGCTGTTTTTT. The gene calls are TRBV27 and TRBJ2-2; 9 bases are shared with TRBD2. Trimming cost V 2 bases and J 5 bases; bases outside gene matches: 3. The length of the CDR3 is 15 residues. In germline, CDR1 is MNHEY, CDR2 SMNVEV (reference sequence).